The source of this T cell receptor beta chain is a study of blood T cell repertoires in COVID-19 (dated by TCRdb to 2019 to 2021). With regard to the full study: Collaborator samples came from the United States, Italy and Spain and covered acute and convalescent phases of COVID-19. The sample metadata nearly always contained a de-identified subject ID, COVID-19 status, age in years and sex. Samples came from the ongoing ImmuneRACE study (first 160 participants) plus 1,254 subjects from 6 global collaborators. The material from the prospective study consisted of cDNA or gDNA derived from T cells, B-cell-depleted T cells, or PBMCs. HLA class I and class II types, where available, came from metadata supplied by the sample provider rather than from assay-based typing. The repertoires were made available in a free public database intended to serve as a resource for research on the immune response to SARS-CoV-2. The dataset comprised deeply sampled blood TCRbeta repertoires from subjects exposed to, actively infected with, or recovered from COVID-19.

Beyond this particular receptor, the publication reports: How much clinical and demographic metadata was included differed by source and by participant, and the metadata was provided uncurated.

Participants in the prospective study were aged roughly 18 to 89 years, lived in 20 to 25 United States geographic areas, and enrolled through a virtual design. To assign participants to cohorts, the prospective study relied on clinical history that participants themselves reported in a screening survey and a study questionnaire. ImmuneRACE Cohort 3 recovered participants were defined by two consecutive negative NP/OP PCR tests, healthcare professional clearance, or symptom resolution. In the prospective study, whole blood, serum and a nasopharyngeal or oropharyngeal swab were collected from each participant by mobile phlebotomists. Over an approximately 2-month period, participants in the prospective study had the option of providing additional blood draws and questionnaires. Prospective study blood samples were shipped either frozen or at room temperature before DNA extraction. Turning to this clone: No cognate antigen has been identified for it. No base quality values were provided; no much bigger clone lies one nucleotide off.

TCRbeta CDR3 regions were amplified from genomic DNA using the immunoSEQ Assay, a bias-controlled multiplex PCR. As for the original processing: The number of nucleated cells in each sample was estimated by amplification of reference gene primers within the assay. To quantify the absolute abundance of each unique TCRbeta CDR3 rearrangement, sequence reads were collapsed and filtered. For each sample, productive Simpson clonality was calculated as the square root of Simpson's diversity index over productive rearrangements. Entries here come from immuneACCESS through TCRdb and include only in-frame sequences with V and J called. Some clones fail to appear in such tables; in the studies checked, an unresolved V gene covers under half of the shortfall, and the cause of the remainder is unknown. Clone size and the V and J calls come from that table; the DNA yielded D and trimming. The sample table contains around 330,000 clones; only one count was recorded for over 75% of them. Of the sample, 8% to 10% falls within the top ten clones.

Inclusive of the bounding cysteine and phenylalanine, the CDR3 is 15 residues long. Just CDR3 DNA is preserved here, 45 bases in frame from base 1. For CDR1 and CDR2, the germline V gene lists SGHTA and FQGTGA. Cut back by 1 base and 6 bases, the V and J ends lie 12 bases apart. The chain employs TRBV7-3 and TRBJ2-2; TRBD2 is a weak D gene call, 5 bases matching. This sequence was found in a woman in her thirties or forties who had recovered from COVID-19. The sample taken for sequencing was PBMCs or T cells enriched from blood (not recorded which). The nucleotides are TGTGCCAGCAGCTTAAACGGGGAGAGAGCCGGGGAGCTGTTTTTT. The translation is CASSLNGERAGELFF.